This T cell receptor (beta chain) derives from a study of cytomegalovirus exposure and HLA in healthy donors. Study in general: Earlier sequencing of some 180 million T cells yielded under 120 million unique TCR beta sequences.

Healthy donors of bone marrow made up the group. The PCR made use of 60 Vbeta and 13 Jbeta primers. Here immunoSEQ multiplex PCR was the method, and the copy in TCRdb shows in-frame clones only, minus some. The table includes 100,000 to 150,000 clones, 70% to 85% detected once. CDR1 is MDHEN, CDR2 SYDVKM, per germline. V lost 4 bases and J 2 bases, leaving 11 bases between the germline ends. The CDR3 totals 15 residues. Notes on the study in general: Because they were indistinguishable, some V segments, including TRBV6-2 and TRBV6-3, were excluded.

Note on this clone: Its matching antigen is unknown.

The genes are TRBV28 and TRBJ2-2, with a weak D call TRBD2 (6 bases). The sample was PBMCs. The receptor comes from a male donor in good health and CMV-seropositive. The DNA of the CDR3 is TGTGCCAGCAGTTGGGCGGGATTCAACACCGGGGAGCTGTTTTTT. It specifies CASSWAGFNTGELFF.